A single sample gave rise to the 17 T cell receptor beta chains below, sequenced in a study of T cell changes during pregnancy in multiple sclerosis. Method: immunoSEQ multiplex PCR; TCRdb's copy keeps in-frame clones and lacks some. This sample has 35,000 to 50,000 clones, with around 90% found just once. The sample consisted of CD4+ T cells from peripheral blood mononuclear cells, taken in the second trimester of pregnancy. The receptors were gathered from a female donor with multiple sclerosis, enrolled in a pregnancy study.

This chain links TRBV30 with TRBJ2-1; TRBD2 aligns across 10 bases. Losses at the gene ends were 1 base for V and 5 bases for J; bases not matched to a gene: 11. Germline CDR1 GTSNPN, CDR2 SVGIG (reference sequence). This CDR3 comprises 17 residues. CDR3 sequence (DNA): TGTGCCTGGAGTGACGGGGGTGGACTAGCGGAGAACAATGAGCAGTTCTTC. Its translation is CAWSDGGGLAENNEQFF.

The chain combines TRBV19 with TRBJ2-2; 10 positions match TRBD1. The germline CDR1 and CDR2 sequences are LNHDA and SQIVND (reference sequence). Trimming cost V 11 bases and J 6 bases; bases outside gene matches: 12. This CDR3 spans 15 amino acids. CDR3 sequence: CAGGQGPGVAGELFF. In nucleotides, the CDR3 is TGTGCCGGGGGACAGGGGCCGGGCGTTGCCGGGGAGCTGTTTTTT.

J is TRBJ2-7 and V is TRBV6-1, with 11 bases matching TRBD2. The germline gives CDR1 MNHNS, CDR2 SASEGT. V trimming: 5 bases; J trimming: 1 base; junction bases outside the gene matches: 1. The length of the CDR3 is 14 residues. The CDR3 DNA is TGTGCCAGCAGTTTAGCGGGAGGGTCCTACGAGCAGTACTTC. Translated, it gives CASSLAGGSYEQYF.

The rearrangement links TRBV6-6 to TRBJ2-7; TRBD1 might be the D (5 bases). CDR3 size: 13 residues. V lost 7 bases and J lost 6, with 16 bases in between. The germline V gene has CDR1 MNHNY and CDR2 SVGAGI (reference sequence). Here the CDR3 DNA reads TGTGCCAGCACTATACAGGTCAGAAGCGAGCAGTACTTC. As protein: CASTIQVRSEQYF.

This chain joins TRBV6-1 and TRBJ2-3; a possible D gene is TRBD2 (6 bases). V was trimmed by 6 bases and J by 2 bases, leaving 9 bases between them. Per the germline V gene, CDR1 is MNHNS and CDR2 is SASEGT. The CDR3 spans 13 residues. The CDR3 loop reads CASSPSATDTQYF. The CDR3 coding sequence is TGTGCCAGCAGCCCTAGCGCCACAGATACGCAGTATTTT.

The chain joins TRBV5-1 to TRBJ2-1; 11 bases agree with TRBD1. Germline CDR1 SGHRS, CDR2 YFSETQ. The J segment lost 8 bases and the V segment lost 4 bases, leaving 11 bases of the junction unmatched. The CDR3 runs 16 residues. The DNA of the CDR3 is TGCGCCAGCAGCCTGCCGAGGACAGGGGGCGACGATGAGCAGTTCTTC. It translates to CASSLPRTGGDDEQFF. The full variable domain, completed using reference TRBV5-1 and TRBJ2-1, is KAGVTQTPRYLIKTRGQQVTLSCSPISGHRSVSWYQQTPGQGLQFLFEYFSETQRNKGNFPGRFSGRQFSNSRSEMNVSTLELGDSALYLCASSLPRTGGDDEQFFGPGTRLTVL.

DNA of the CDR3: TGTGCCAGCAGCGACGACAGGGGGGTAGCTTTCTTT. This codes for CASSDDRGVAFF. This sequence joins TRBV5-4 and TRBJ1-1; 9 bases map to TRBD1. The trim removed 4 bases at V and 10 bases at J, leaving 5 bases unmatched. Germline CDR1 reads SGHNT; CDR2 reads YYREEE (reference sequence). This CDR3 is built from 12 residues.

The table lists this clone with a count of one. The rearrangement uses TRBV28 and TRBJ1-2; TRBD1 is a possible D gene (5 bases). V was trimmed by 5 bases and J by 0 bases, leaving 7 bases between them. Germline V gene lookup returns CDR1 MDHEN and CDR2 SYDVKM. The CDR3 has 13 residues. The CDR3 region is CASSDSTNYGYTF. The CDR3 DNA sequence: TGTGCCAGCAGTGACAGTACTAACTATGGCTACACCTTC.

The V and J genes are TRBV2 and TRBJ2-3; 7 nucleotides match TRBD2. Germline V gene lookup returns CDR1 SNHLY and CDR2 FYNNEI. The CDR3 contains 14 residues. V was pared by 6 bases and J by 3 bases, with 6 bases of the junction left unmatched. The CDR3 DNA reads as TGTGCCAGCAGGGCGGGAGTCAGGACAGATACGCAGTATTTT. Amino acids: CASRAGVRTDTQYF. The full variable domain, in which reference TRBV2 and TRBJ2-3 provide the parts outside the CDR3, is EPEVTQTPSHQVTQMGQEVILRCVPISNHLYFYWYRQILGQKVEFLVSFYNNEISEKSEIFDDQFSVERPDGSNFTLKIRSTKLEDSAMYFCASRAGVRTDTQYFGPGTRLTVL.

The chain combines TRBV11-1 with TRBJ2-2, with D tentatively TRBD2 (6 bases). Germline-derived CDR1 and CDR2 are SGHAT and FQDESV (reference sequence). The V gene lost 7 bases and the J gene lost 0 bases, with 18 bases spanning the gap. The CDR3 contains 17 residues. DNA for the CDR3: TGTGCCAGCACACTTTTAGGCGGGGCAGCGAACACCGGGGAGCTGTTTTTT. Translated: CASTLLGGAANTGELFF. The whole variable domain, remainder taken from reference TRBV11-1 and TRBJ2-2, is EAEVAQSPRYKITEKSQAVAFWCDPISGHATLYWYRQILGQGPELLVQFQDESVVDDSQLPKDRFSAERLKGVDSTLKIQPAELGDSAMYLCASTLLGGAANTGELFFGEGSRLTVL.

For the CDR3, the DNA is TGTGCCAGAAGCTCGACTTGCCGTCACTCTGGAAACACCATATATTTT. Amino acid sequence: CARSSTCRHSGNTIYF. The V and J genes are TRBV5-3 and TRBJ1-3; D remains ambiguous. TRBV5-3 is recorded as an ORF, its role being uncertain. The CDR3 runs 16 residues. The V gene lost 3 bases and the J gene lost 0 bases, with 13 bases spanning the gap.

The DNA of the CDR3 is TGTGCCAGCCCGGAGGGGCTGAACACCGGGGAGCTGTTTTTT. Encoded protein: CASPEGLNTGELFF. The genes are TRBV28 and TRBJ2-2; D is perhaps TRBD2 (6 bases). CDR3 size: 14 residues. Germline CDR1 and CDR2: MDHEN and SYDVKM. V dropped 8 bases and J dropped 1 base, with 11 bases sitting between them.

The J gene is TRBJ2-2, the V gene TRBV18; a possible D gene is TRBD2 (6 bases). The CDR3 sequence is 17 residues long. Germline lookup yields CDR1 KGHSH and CDR2 LQKENI. V was clipped by 0 bases and J by 4 bases, with 15 bases between them. The CDR3 bases are TGTGCCAGCTCACCACCGAGGCGGGGTTTGGGCACCGGGGAGCTGTTTTTT. It yields the protein CASSPPRRGLGTGELFF.

This sequence joins TRBV13 and TRBJ2-1, with no clear D. Trimming removed 2 bases at V and 10 bases at J, with 9 bases between. This CDR3 has 12 residues. Germline-derived CDR1 and CDR2 are PRHDT and FYEKMQ (reference sequence). CDR3 loop: CASSLLRSEQFF. In DNA, the CDR3 is TGTGCCAGCAGCTTACTCAGGTCGGAGCAGTTCTTC. The whole variable domain, filled in from reference TRBV13 and TRBJ2-1, reads AAGVIQSPRHLIKEKRETATLKCYPIPRHDTVYWYQQGPGQDPQFLISFYEKMQSDKGSIPDRFSAQQFSDYHSELNMSSLELGDSALYFCASSLLRSEQFFGPGTRLTVL.

The V and J genes are TRBV21-1 and TRBJ2-7; the DNA was not used to check the table's D call, TRBD2. TRBV21-1 is classified as a pseudogene. The CDR3 consists of 11 residues. CDR3 DNA: TGTGCCGGGGGGAGCTCCCCCGAGCAGTACTTC. Residues: CAGGSSPEQYF.

V and J are TRBV19 and TRBJ2-5, with TRBD2 identical over 7 bases. Unmatched junction bases numbered 8, after V lost 5 bases and J lost 5 bases. This CDR3 comprises 14 residues. In germline, CDR1 is LNHDA, CDR2 SQIVND (reference sequence). For the CDR3, the DNA is TGTGCCAGTAGTCCCTCCACCGGGGGGGAGACCCAGTACTTC. Its protein is CASSPSTGGETQYF.

This chain joins TRBV2 and TRBJ2-1; 9 bases align to TRBD1. CDR3 size: 13 residues. V shed 6 bases, J shed 3 bases, and the junction held 0 bases outside the gene matches. CDR1 and CDR2 (germline): SNHLY, FYNNEI. The CDR3 spells CASRTGGYNEQFF. In DNA, the CDR3 is TGTGCCAGCAGGACAGGGGGCTACAATGAGCAGTTCTTC.